The 2 T cell receptor beta chains below all came from one sample that was sequenced in a study of glioma-infiltrating T cells after dendritic cell vaccination. Time point given: after dendritic cell vaccination, including at tumor progression/relapse. Data came from immunoSEQ multiplex PCR; TCRdb stores just in-frame clones and leaves some out. The sample contains some 46,000 clones, 89% of which appear only once. The source was blood, collected after dendritic cell vaccination. The receptor set was obtained from a human donor with glioblastoma.

The chain employs TRBV9 and TRBJ1-1; 7 nucleotides match TRBD1. The germline CDR1 and CDR2 sequences are SGDLS and YYNGEE. The CDR3 extends over 13 amino acids. Unmatched junction bases numbered 4, after V lost 3 bases and J lost 5 bases. The chain's CDR3 is CASSGGGLTEAFF. As DNA, the CDR3 is TGTGCCAGCAGCGGAGGGGGCCTGACTGAAGCTTTCTTT. The complete variable domain, with remaining parts taken from reference TRBV9 and TRBJ1-1, reads DSGVTQTPKHLITATGQRVTLRCSPRSGDLSVYWYQQSLDQGLQFLIQYYNGEERAKGNILERFSAQQFPDLHSELNLSSLELGDSALYFCASSGGGLTEAFFGQGTRLTVV.

This clone was observed a single time. This chain uses TRBV28 with TRBJ1-1, with D possibly being TRBD1 (6 bases). V shed 8 bases and J shed 1 base, with 14 bases lying between them. This CDR3 is built from 14 residues. Germline loops: CDR1 MDHEN, CDR2 SYDVKM. The CDR3 loop is CASFAGGPNTEAFF. CDR3 bases: TGTGCCAGCTTCGCGGGGGGGCCGAACACTGAAGCTTTCTTT. The complete variable domain, with remaining parts taken from reference TRBV28 and TRBJ1-1, reads DVKVTQSSRYLVKRTGEKVFLECVQDMDHENMFWYRQDPGLGLRLIYFSYDVKMKEKGDIPEGYSVSREKKERFSLILESASTNQTSMYLCASFAGGPNTEAFFGQGTRLTVV.